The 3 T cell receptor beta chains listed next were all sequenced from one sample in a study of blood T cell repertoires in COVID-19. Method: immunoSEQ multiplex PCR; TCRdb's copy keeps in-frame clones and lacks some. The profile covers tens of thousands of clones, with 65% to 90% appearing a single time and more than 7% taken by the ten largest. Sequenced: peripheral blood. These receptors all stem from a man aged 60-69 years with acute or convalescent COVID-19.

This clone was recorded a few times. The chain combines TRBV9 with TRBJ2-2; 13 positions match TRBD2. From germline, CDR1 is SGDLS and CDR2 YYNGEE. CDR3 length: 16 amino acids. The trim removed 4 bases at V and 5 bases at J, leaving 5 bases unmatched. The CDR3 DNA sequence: TGTGCCAGCAGCCCGGGGACTAGCGGGAAAACCGGGGAGCTGTTTTTT. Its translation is CASSPGTSGKTGELFF.

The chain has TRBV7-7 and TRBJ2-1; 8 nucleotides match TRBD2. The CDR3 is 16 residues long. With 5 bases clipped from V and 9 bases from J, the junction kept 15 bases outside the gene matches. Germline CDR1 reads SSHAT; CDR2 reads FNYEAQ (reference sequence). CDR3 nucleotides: TGTGCCAGCAGCCCTAGGGGGGACCGCCGGGAGGGTGAGCAGTTCTTC. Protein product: CASSPRGDRREGEQFF.

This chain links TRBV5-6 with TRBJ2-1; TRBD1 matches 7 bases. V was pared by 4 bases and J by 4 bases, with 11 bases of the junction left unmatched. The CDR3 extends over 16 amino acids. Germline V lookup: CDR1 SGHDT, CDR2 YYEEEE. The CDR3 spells CASSPTDRAVYNEQFF. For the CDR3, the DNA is TGTGCCAGCAGCCCCACTGACAGGGCGGTTTACAATGAGCAGTTCTTC.